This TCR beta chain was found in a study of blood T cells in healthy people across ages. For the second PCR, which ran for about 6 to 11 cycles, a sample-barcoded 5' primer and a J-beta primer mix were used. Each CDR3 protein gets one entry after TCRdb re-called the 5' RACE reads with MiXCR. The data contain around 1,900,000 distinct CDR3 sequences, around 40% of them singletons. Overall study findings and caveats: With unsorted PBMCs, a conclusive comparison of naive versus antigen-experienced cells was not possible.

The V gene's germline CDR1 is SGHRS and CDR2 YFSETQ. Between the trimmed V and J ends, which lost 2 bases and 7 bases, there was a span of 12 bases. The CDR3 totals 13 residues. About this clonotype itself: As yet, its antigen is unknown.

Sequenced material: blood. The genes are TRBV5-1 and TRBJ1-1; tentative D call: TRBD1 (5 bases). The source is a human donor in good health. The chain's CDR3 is CASSFEQEVEAFF. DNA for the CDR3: TGCGCCAGCAGCTTTGAACAGGAGGTTGAAGCTTTCTTT. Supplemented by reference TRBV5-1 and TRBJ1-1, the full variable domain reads KAGVTQTPRYLIKTRGQQVTLSCSPISGHRSVSWYQQTPGQGLQFLFEYFSETQRNKGNFPGRFSGRQFSNSRSEMNVSTLELGDSALYLCASSFEQEVEAFFGQGTRLTVV.